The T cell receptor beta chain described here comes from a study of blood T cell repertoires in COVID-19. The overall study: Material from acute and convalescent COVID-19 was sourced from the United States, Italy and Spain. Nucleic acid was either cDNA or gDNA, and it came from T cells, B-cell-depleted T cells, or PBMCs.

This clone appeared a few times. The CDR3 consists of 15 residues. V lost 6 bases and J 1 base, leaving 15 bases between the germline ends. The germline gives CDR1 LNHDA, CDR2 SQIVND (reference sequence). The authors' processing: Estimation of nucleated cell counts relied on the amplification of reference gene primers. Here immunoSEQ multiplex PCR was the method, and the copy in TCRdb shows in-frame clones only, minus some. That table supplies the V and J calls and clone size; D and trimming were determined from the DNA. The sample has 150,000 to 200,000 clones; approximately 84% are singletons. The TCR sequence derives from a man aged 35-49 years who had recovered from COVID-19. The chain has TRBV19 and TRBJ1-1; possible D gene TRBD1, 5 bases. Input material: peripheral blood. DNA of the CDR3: TGTGCCAGTAGACCCAACGTCGGGGGGAACACTGAAGCTTTCTTT. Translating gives CASRPNVGGNTEAFF.